This T cell receptor beta chain was captured in a study of control samples from healthy donors and cancer patients. This table comes from immunoSEQ multiplex PCR, and its TCRdb copy is limited to in-frame clones, with some not included. This repertoire shows around 94,000 clones, over 90% found once; its top ten account for 1.5%. Trimming left V 5 bases short and J 6 bases short, with 7 bases between. The CDR3 sequence is 11 residues long. The genes are TRBV12-3 or TRBV12-4 and TRBJ1-1; D uncertain. The source of this sequence is a woman in her 30s in good health. Material for sequencing was blood. DNA of the CDR3: TGTGCCAGCAGTGGTGGCCCTGAAGCTTTCTTT. It encodes CASSGGPEAFF.